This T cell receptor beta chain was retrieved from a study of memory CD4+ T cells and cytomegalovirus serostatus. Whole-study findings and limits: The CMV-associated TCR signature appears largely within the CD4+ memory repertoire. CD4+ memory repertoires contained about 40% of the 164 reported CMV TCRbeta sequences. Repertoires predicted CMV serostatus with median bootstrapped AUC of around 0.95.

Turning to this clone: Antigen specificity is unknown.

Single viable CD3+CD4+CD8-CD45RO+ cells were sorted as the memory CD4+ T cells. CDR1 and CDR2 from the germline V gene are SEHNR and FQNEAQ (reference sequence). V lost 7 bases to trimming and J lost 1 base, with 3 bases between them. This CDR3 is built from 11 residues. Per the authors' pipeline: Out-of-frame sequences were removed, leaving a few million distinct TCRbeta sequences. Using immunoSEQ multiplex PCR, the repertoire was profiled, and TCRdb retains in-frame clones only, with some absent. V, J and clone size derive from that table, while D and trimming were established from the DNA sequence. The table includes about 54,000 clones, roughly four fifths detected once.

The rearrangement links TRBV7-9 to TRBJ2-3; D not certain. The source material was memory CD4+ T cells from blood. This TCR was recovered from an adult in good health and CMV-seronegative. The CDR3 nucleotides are TGTGCCAGCACCCGCACAGATACGCAGTATTTT. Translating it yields CASTRTDTQYF.